The clone carrying this TCR beta chain turned up a few times. Its cognate antigen is unknown. Germline V gene sequence: CDR1 MNHNY, CDR2 SVGAGI (reference sequence). CDR3 length equals 14 residues. V was clipped by 6 bases and J by 3 bases, with 12 bases between them. This sample is part of a study of cytomegalovirus exposure and HLA in healthy donors. Study-wide points: Many donors carried some public TCRs, although rarity characterized most TCR sequences. Most of the CMV-associated TCR beta chains (in a later analysis) appeared to be HLA-restricted.

The PCR ran on 60 Vbeta and 13 Jbeta primers. Assay used: immunoSEQ multiplex PCR; TCRdb lists only in-frame clones, some missing. The repertoire includes about 140,000 clones, 82% of them detected once, and about 2.3% sits in the top ten. The sequenced sample consisted of PBMCs. This chain uses TRBV6-6 with TRBJ2-1; no definite D call. The sequence was obtained from a male donor in good health and CMV-seronegative. CDR3 nucleotides: TGTGCCAGCAGCCCCCCAGCGAACTACAATGAGCAGTTCTTC. Amino acids: CASSPPANYNEQFF.